This section outlines one T cell receptor (beta chain) sequence together with its context. The data were taken from a study of sequential checkpoint blockade in melanoma. Study overall: Arm A got nivolumab then ipilimumab; arm B the reverse, 1:1. Both treatment sequences were followed by maintenance nivolumab.

The treatment was: randomized to nivolumab then ipilimumab (arm A) or the reverse (arm B). Patients had received no earlier DNA-damaging chemotherapy. Live CD3+CD8+ CD19− CD56− cells were sorted from PBMCs. The table came from immunoSEQ multiplex PCR; TCRdb's copy has only in-frame clones and leaves some out. The sample yields roughly 8,400 clones, about 68% seen once. The junction had 2 bases not matched to a gene; V was cut back by 3 bases and J by 2 bases. The CDR3 is 13 amino acids. CDR1 and CDR2 (germline): SGHNT, YYREEE (reference sequence). This chain joins TRBV5-4 and TRBJ2-7; TRBD1 aligns across 7 bases. This receptor was identified in a human donor with melanoma. Sequences were derived from CD8+ T cells sorted from blood (inferred from file names), sampled from a patient given nivolumab and ipilimumab in sequence. For the CDR3, the DNA is TGTGCCAGCAGCTCGGGGACAGCCTACGAGCAGTACTTC. Amino acids: CASSSGTAYEQYF.